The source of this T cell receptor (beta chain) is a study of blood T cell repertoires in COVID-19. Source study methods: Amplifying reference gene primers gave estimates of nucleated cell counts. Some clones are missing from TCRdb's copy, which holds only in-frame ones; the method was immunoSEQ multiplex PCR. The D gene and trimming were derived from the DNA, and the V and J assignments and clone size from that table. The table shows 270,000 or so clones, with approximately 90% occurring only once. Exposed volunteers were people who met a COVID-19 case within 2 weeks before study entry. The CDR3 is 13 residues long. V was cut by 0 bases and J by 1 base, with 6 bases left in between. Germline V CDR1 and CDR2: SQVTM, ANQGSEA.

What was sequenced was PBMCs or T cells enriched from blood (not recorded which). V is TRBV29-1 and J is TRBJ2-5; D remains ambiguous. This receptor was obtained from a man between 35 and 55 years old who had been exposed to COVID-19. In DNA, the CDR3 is TGCAGCGTTGAAGAGAGAATCCAAGAGACCCAGTACTTC. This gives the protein CSVEERIQETQYF.